This entry features one T cell receptor beta chain sequence. Its antigen is unknown. The sample comes from a study of T-cell memory formation after mild COVID-19. Findings and caveats of the study: Researchers found some responding clones in pre-infection memory, a sign that cross-reactive memory joined.

TCRdb recomputed calls from the 5' RACE reads with MiXCR, one row per CDR3 protein. The table lists approximately 570,000 distinct CDR3 sequences, under 20% of them singletons. The length of the CDR3 is 13 residues. Germline V gives CDR1 MNHEY, CDR2 SVGEGT. With 0 bases removed from V and 6 bases from J, the gap between germline ends came to 5 bases. Sequencing was done on a sample of PBMCs or a T cell subset sorted from them (not recorded which). V usage is TRBV6-2 or TRBV6-3 and J usage is TRBJ2-2; the D is unclear. The source is an adult woman who had mild COVID-19 (a few samples of this study predate the infection). Cell type and time point are not known. The CDR3, as DNA: TGTGCCAGCAGTTACTCTCGCTCCGGGGAGCTGTTTTTT. It specifies CASSYSRSGELFF.